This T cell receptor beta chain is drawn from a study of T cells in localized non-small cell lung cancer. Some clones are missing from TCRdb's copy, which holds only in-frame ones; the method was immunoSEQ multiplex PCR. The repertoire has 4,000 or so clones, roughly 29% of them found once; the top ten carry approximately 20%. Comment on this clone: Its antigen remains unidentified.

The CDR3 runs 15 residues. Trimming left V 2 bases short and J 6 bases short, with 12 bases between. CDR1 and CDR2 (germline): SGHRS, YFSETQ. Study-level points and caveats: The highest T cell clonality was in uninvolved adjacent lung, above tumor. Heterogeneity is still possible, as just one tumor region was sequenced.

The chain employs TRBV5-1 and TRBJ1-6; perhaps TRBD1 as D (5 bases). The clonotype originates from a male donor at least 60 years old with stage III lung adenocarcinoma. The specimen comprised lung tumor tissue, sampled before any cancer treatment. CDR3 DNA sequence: TGCGCCAGCAGCTTTGACACAGGCCCTAATTCACCCCTCCACTTT. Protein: CASSFDTGPNSPLHF.